The 28 T cell receptor beta chains below all came from one sample that was sequenced in a study of T cell repertoires in cytomegalovirus infection. One entry per CDR3 protein, called by TCRdb with MiXCR from the reads. The table includes 110,000 or so distinct CDR3 sequences, under 35% detected once. No antigen has been identified for these receptors. Sequencing was performed on CD8+ T cells from cultured PBMCs, taken from culture after CMV antigen stimulation. These receptors originate from a human donor in good health (CMV status not recorded). Some clones in this sample may be carry-over from other donors' samples.

This clonotype was seen a handful of times. The chain recombines TRBV4-1 with TRBJ2-5, with 8 bases lining up with TRBD2. In germline, CDR1 is MGHRA, CDR2 YSYEKL. J lost 4 bases, V lost 3 bases, and 10 bases had no gene match. The CDR3 is made up of 16 amino acids. CDR3 protein: CASSQMSGGQPETQYF. Written as DNA, the CDR3 is TGCGCCAGCAGCCAGATGAGCGGGGGCCAGCCAGAGACCCAGTACTTC.

In this sample, this clonotype turned up a few times. The chain has TRBV12-3 or TRBV12-4 and TRBJ2-6; D unresolved. V lost 9 bases and J 11 bases, leaving 17 bases between the germline ends. The CDR3 consists of 13 residues. Here the CDR3 reads CASTFSGPHVLTF. The CDR3 DNA is TGTGCCAGTACCTTTTCCGGGCCTCACGTCCTGACTTTC.

The V and J genes are TRBV7-9 and TRBJ2-3; 7 bases are shared with TRBD1. The germline gives CDR1 SEHNR, CDR2 FQNEAQ (reference sequence). This CDR3 spans 14 amino acids. With 6 bases clipped from V and 4 bases from J, the junction kept 7 bases outside the gene matches. This chain's CDR3 is CASSFLGGADTQYF. For the CDR3, the DNA is TGTGCCAGCAGTTTTCTAGGGGGCGCAGATACGCAGTATTTT.

Only a few counts were recorded for this clonotype. The V gene is TRBV10-3, the J gene TRBJ1-5; tentative D call: TRBD1 (5 bases). The CDR3 covers 13 residues. The V end was cut by 6 bases, the J end by 4 bases, with 10 bases between. Germline V gene data show CDR1 as ENHRY and CDR2 as SYGVKD. CDR3 in amino acids: CAISRDLNQPQHF. The CDR3 DNA reads as TGTGCCATCAGCAGGGACCTTAATCAGCCCCAGCATTTT.

This clonotype has a count of ten or more. The rearrangement links TRBV11-2 to TRBJ1-1; D remains unclear. CDR1 and CDR2 from the germline V gene are SGHAT and FQNNGV. V lost 6 bases and J lost 0, with 17 bases in between. The length of the CDR3 is 16 residues. As DNA, the CDR3 is TGTGCCAGCAGTTCGGTTGGGCAGGAAATGAACACTGAAGCTTTCTTT. Protein product: CASSSVGQEMNTEAFF.

This clonotype came up a few times. The genes are TRBV27 and TRBJ2-7, with unresolved D. Trimming took 6 bases from V and 6 from J, leaving 18 bases between them. Per the germline V gene, CDR1 is MNHEY and CDR2 is SMNVEV (reference sequence). The CDR3 loop spans 14 amino acids. CDR3 in amino acids: CASRIIPSSGEQYF. Written as DNA, the CDR3 is TGTGCCAGCAGGATCATACCGAGCTCTGGCGAGCAGTACTTC.

In this sample, this clonotype turned up once. The J gene is TRBJ2-1, the V gene TRBV7-9; no reliable D call. Germline V lookup: CDR1 SEHNR, CDR2 FQNEAQ (reference sequence). The V gene lost 5 bases and the J gene lost 9 bases, with 26 bases spanning the gap. This CDR3 is built from 17 residues. CDR3 region: CASSPKPGPGLGVEQFF. The CDR3 nucleotides read TGTGCCAGCAGCCCGAAACCGGGCCCAGGCTTAGGTGTTGAGCAGTTCTTC.

The J gene is TRBJ1-6, the V gene TRBV7-6; 9 bases fit TRBD1. Germline assignment: CDR1 SGHVS and CDR2 FNYEAQ. Losses at the gene ends were 1 base for V and 7 bases for J; bases not matched to a gene: 8. CDR3 length: 17 residues. CDR3 bases: TGTGCCAGCAGCTTAGGGCGTCTGGGACAGGGAAATTCACCCCTCCACTTT. Residues: CASSLGRLGQGNSPLHF. The variable domain in full, with the rest retrieved from reference TRBV7-6 and TRBJ1-6, is GAGVSQSPRYKVTKRGQDVALRCDPISGHVSLYWYRQALGQGPEFLTYFNYEAQQDKSGLPNDRFSAERPEGSISTLTIQRTEQRDSAMYRCASSLGRLGQGNSPLHFGNGTRLTVT.

This clonotype was counted a few times. The CDR3, as DNA: TGTGCCAGTACCCTTGCGACAGGTCGAGAAGCTTTCTTT. It translates to CASTLATGREAFF. The chain recombines TRBV19 with TRBJ1-1; D is perhaps TRBD1 (6 bases). CDR3 length: 13 amino acids. The V end lost 7 bases, the J end lost 8 bases, and 17 bases lay between the germline ends. CDR1 is LNHDA, CDR2 SQIVND, per germline (reference sequence).

This clonotype was observed a few times. The chain employs TRBV4-1 and TRBJ2-1; unclear D gene. The germline V gene has CDR1 MGHRA and CDR2 YSYEKL. The ends were cut back, 1 base at V and 4 bases at J, with 17 bases in the middle. The CDR3 contains 17 residues. CDR3 loop: CASSQAVVGGLYNEQFF. CDR3 in DNA: TGCGCCAGCAGCCAAGCAGTGGTGGGCGGCCTATACAATGAGCAGTTCTTC.

This clonotype was detected a few times. This sequence joins TRBV6-2 or TRBV6-3 and TRBJ2-1; weak D call: TRBD1 (6 bases). V lost 3 bases to trimming and J lost 4 bases, with 7 bases between them. Germline V gene sequence: CDR1 MNHEY, CDR2 SVGEGT. The CDR3 contains 13 residues. In nucleotides, the CDR3 is TGTGCCAGCAGTTATACAGGGTACAATGAGCAGTTCTTC. Its translation: CASSYTGYNEQFF.

This clonotype showed up just a few times. This rearrangement joins TRBV7-9 to TRBJ2-3; the match to TRBD1 covers 8 bases. The CDR3 spans 11 residues. The V and J ends lost 5 bases and 13 bases, in that order; junction bases with no gene match: 5. Looked up from germline, CDR1 is SEHNR and CDR2 is FQNEAQ (reference sequence). This CDR3 reads CASSPDREKYF. In DNA form, the CDR3 reads TGTGCCAGCAGCCCGGACAGGGAGAAGTATTTT. The variable domain in full, with the rest retrieved from reference TRBV7-9 and TRBJ2-3, is DTGVSQNPRHKITKRGQNVTFRCDPISEHNRLYWYRQTLGQGPEFLTYFQNEAQLEKSRLLSDRFSAERPKGSFSTLEIQRTEQGDSAMYLCASSPDREKYFGPGTRLTVL.

The gene calls are TRBV5-1 and TRBJ2-1; the D is unclear. In germline, CDR1 is SGHRS, CDR2 YFSETQ. Trimming removed 0 bases from V and 3 bases from J, with 10 bases in between. The CDR3 is 15 amino acids. This CDR3 reads CASSLGPVGYNEQFF. CDR3 coding DNA: TGCGCCAGCAGCTTGGGGCCAGTGGGCTACAATGAGCAGTTCTTC. Combining the CDR3 with reference TRBV5-1 and TRBJ2-1 gives the whole variable domain KAGVTQTPRYLIKTRGQQVTLSCSPISGHRSVSWYQQTPGQGLQFLFEYFSETQRNKGNFPGRFSGRQFSNSRSEMNVSTLELGDSALYLCASSLGPVGYNEQFFGPGTRLTVL.

This chain connects TRBV27 to TRBJ2-1; unclear D gene. Germline CDR1 reads MNHEY; CDR2 reads SMNVEV (reference sequence). This CDR3 comprises 14 residues. V was pared by 6 bases and J by 0 bases, with 9 bases between. DNA of the CDR3: TGTGCCAGCAGCGACATGAGCTCCTACAATGAGCAGTTCTTC. It is translated as CASSDMSSYNEQFF.

In its sample, this clonotype was seen many times. The chain recombines TRBV7-2 with TRBJ2-7; possibly TRBD1 for D (7 bases). CDR3 size: 16 residues. The V and J ends lost 2 bases and 0 bases respectively, with 14 bases between them. The germline V gene encodes CDR1 SGHTA and CDR2 FQGNSA. CDR3 sequence: CASSLRSRGASYEQYF. In nucleotides, the CDR3 is TGTGCCAGCAGCTTACGGTCCAGGGGGGCCTCCTACGAGCAGTACTTC. Supplemented by reference TRBV7-2 and TRBJ2-7, the full variable domain reads GAGVSQSPSNKVTEKGKDVELRCDPISGHTALYWYRQSLGQGLEFLIYFQGNSAPDKSGLPSDRFSAERTGGSVSTLTIQRTQQEDSAVYLCASSLRSRGASYEQYFGPGTRLTVT.

The chain combines TRBV12-3 or TRBV12-4 with TRBJ2-5, with 7 bases that match TRBD1. V dropped 5 bases and J dropped 1; count of bases not matched to a gene: 7. The CDR3 consists of 15 residues. In DNA, the CDR3 is TGTGCCAGCAGTGCGCGCCGGGACAGCCAAGAGACCCAGTACTTC. Its translation: CASSARRDSQETQYF.

CDR3 DNA: TGTGCCAGCAGGGAACTCGGGGGGAGCAATCAGCCCCAGCATTTT. Amino acids: CASRELGGSNQPQHF. The V and J genes are TRBV2 and TRBJ1-5; the D gene is possibly TRBD1 (5 bases). The CDR3 runs to 15 residues. With 6 bases removed from V and 1 base from J, the gap between germline ends came to 13 bases. Germline CDR1 and CDR2: SNHLY and FYNNEI.

This chain joins TRBV7-8 and TRBJ1-4; perhaps TRBD1 as D (6 bases). The CDR3 loop spans 15 amino acids. Germline loops: CDR1 SGHVS, CDR2 FQNEAQ. Trimming took 5 bases from V and 8 from J, leaving 18 bases between them. CDR3 amino acids: CASSPHGGLREKLFF. The CDR3 DNA reads as TGTGCCAGCAGCCCTCATGGGGGGCTCCGCGAAAAACTGTTTTTT.

V gene TRBV5-1 combines with J gene TRBJ1-5, with 9 bases lining up with TRBD1. The CDR3 spans 14 residues. Trimming took 4 bases from V and 7 from J; bases not matched to a gene: 6. Germline V gene data show CDR1 as SGHRS and CDR2 as YFSETQ. CDR3 protein: CASSTTGGNQPQHF. CDR3 DNA: TGCGCCAGCAGCACGACAGGGGGGAACCAGCCCCAGCATTTT.

Of note for this clonotype: This clone may be a read error of a much larger clone one base away. The V and J genes are TRBV7-2 and TRBJ2-1; 9 positions agree with TRBD2. Germline V gene sequence: CDR1 SGHTA, CDR2 FQGNSA. J lost 5 bases, V lost 8 bases, and 16 bases had no gene match. This CDR3 is built from 17 residues. Here the CDR3 DNA reads TGTGCCAGCGGCGTAGGCGGCGGGGGGGCGAGAAACAATGAGCAGTTCTTC. This gives the protein CASGVGGGGARNNEQFF.

The genes are TRBV5-1 and TRBJ2-7; TRBD2 agrees at 7 bases. This CDR3 is 14 amino acids long. The germline CDR1 and CDR2 sequences are SGHRS and YFSETQ. Trimming took 2 bases from V and 2 from J; bases not matched to a gene: 4. CDR3 DNA: TGCGCCAGCAGCTTTCAGCGGGGAACCTACGAGCAGTACTTC. This gives the protein CASSFQRGTYEQYF.

J is TRBJ1-5 and V is TRBV4-1; D unresolved. Germline values: CDR1 MGHRA, CDR2 YSYEKL. The CDR3 spans 12 residues. Trimming stripped 1 base from V and 4 bases from J, with 2 bases between. CDR3 in DNA: TGCGCCAGCAGCCAAGGAAATCAGCCCCAGCATTTT. Translated: CASSQGNQPQHF.

The chain couples TRBV5-6 to TRBJ1-6, with a tentative D call TRBD1 (5 bases). This CDR3 region has 15 residues. Trimming cost V 4 bases and J 7 bases, with 15 bases left between them. The germline CDR1 and CDR2 sequences are SGHDT and YYEEEE. Here the CDR3 reads CASSDDRLFNSPLHF. The DNA for the CDR3 is TGTGCCAGCAGCGACGACAGACTATTCAATTCACCCCTCCACTTT. The full variable domain, rest sourced from reference TRBV5-6 and TRBJ1-6, is DAGVTQSPTHLIKTRGQQVTLRCSPKSGHDTVSWYQQALGQGPQFIFQYYEEEERQRGNFPDRFSGHQFPNYSSELNVNALLLGDSALYLCASSDDRLFNSPLHFGNGTRLTVT.

The J gene is TRBJ2-1, the V gene TRBV28; 8 bases agree with TRBD2. The CDR3 is 14 residues long. J was trimmed by 4 bases and V by 8 bases; bases with no gene match: 7. Germline CDR1 and CDR2: MDHEN and SYDVKM. The chain's CDR3 is CASGERERYNEQFF. CDR3 coding DNA: TGTGCCAGCGGGGAGCGGGAGCGGTACAATGAGCAGTTCTTC. Looking up the rest from reference TRBV28 and TRBJ2-1 gives the full variable domain: DVKVTQSSRYLVKRTGEKVFLECVQDMDHENMFWYRQDPGLGLRLIYFSYDVKMKEKGDIPEGYSVSREKKERFSLILESASTNQTSMYLCASGERERYNEQFFGPGTRLTVL.

This clonotype has a handful of counts. The genes are TRBV10-3 and TRBJ2-7; D ambiguous. Trimming pared 3 bases from V and 6 bases from J, leaving 12 bases between. Germline CDR1 reads ENHRY; CDR2 reads SYGVKD. The length of the CDR3 is 13 residues. The CDR3 bases are TGTGCCATCAGTGAAGTGGTTAGCTCCGAGCAGTACTTC. Its protein product is CAISEVVSSEQYF.

V is TRBV7-3 and J is TRBJ2-5, with TRBD1 matching over 8 bases. The germline V gene has CDR1 SGHTA and CDR2 FQGTGA. The CDR3 has 14 residues. V shed 4 bases and J 4 bases; nucleotides not matched to a gene: 5. CDR3 in amino acids: CASSSRGQGETQYF. CDR3 bases: TGTGCCAGCAGCTCGCGCGGACAGGGAGAGACCCAGTACTTC.

The chain combines TRBV28 with TRBJ2-7, with TRBD1 matching over 8 bases. V lost 10 bases, J lost 3 bases, and 8 bases stayed unmatched. The V gene's germline CDR1 is MDHEN and CDR2 SYDVKM. The CDR3 loop spans 13 amino acids. The CDR3 here is CATLDRGNYEQYF. The CDR3 region has the DNA TGTGCCACACTTGACAGGGGTAACTACGAGCAGTACTTC.

This sequence joins TRBV7-9 and TRBJ1-2, with D unclear. Trimming removed 2 bases at V and 0 bases at J, with 7 bases between. Looked up from germline, CDR1 is SEHNR and CDR2 is FQNEAQ (reference sequence). The CDR3 has 14 amino acids. CDR3 residues: CASSLSNSNYGYTF. CDR3 coding DNA: TGTGCCAGCAGCTTATCTAATTCTAACTATGGCTACACCTTC.